Given below is one T cell receptor (beta chain) in context. The antigen remains undetermined. This entry belongs to a study of OX40 agonist ivuxolimab in advanced cancers. Study-level background: Aged roughly 23 to 80 with a mean of roughly 63 years, they were around 83% male.

Germline V gives CDR1 MNHNS, CDR2 SASEGT. Trimming stripped 10 bases from V and 0 bases from J, with 17 bases between. This CDR3 is 15 amino acids long. Broader study findings: No antigen was identified for the clonally expanded peripheral T cells.

Clones were sequenced by immunoSEQ multiplex PCR, and TCRdb holds only the in-frame ones, with some missing. Here the sample spans around 100,000 clones, roughly 90% being singletons. The receptor was derived from an adult with an advanced solid tumor such as melanoma, head and neck, liver or kidney cancer. The V gene is TRBV6-1, the J gene TRBJ2-3; maybe TRBD2 (6 bases). This specimen was CD4+ or CD8+ T cells sorted from blood, taken in a trial of the OX40 agonist ivuxolimab. The DNA for the CDR3 is TGTGCCACCGGGCGGGTAGCGGCTAGCACAGATACGCAGTATTTT. This sequence encodes CATGRVAASTDTQYF.